What follows describes a single T cell receptor (beta chain). Its antigen is not known. The treatment is: approximately 9-day PBMC culture with coronavirus spike peptide pools or control peptides (ViraFEST assay). ViraFEST used peptide pools to expand antigen-specific T cells, then sequenced TCRs. Peptide pools at around 10 ug/ml stimulated 2 million or so PBMCs per well with roughly 10 IU/ml IL-2. The data are from a study of vaccination and CD4 T cells after COVID-19. Overall study context: Comprising six males and four females, the convalescent participants counted two Hispanic individuals among them.

Deletions cut 4 bases from V and 4 bases from J, with 14 bases between. CDR3 length equals 16 residues. Germline V CDR1 and CDR2: MDHEN, SYDVKM. Sequencing of DNA taken from cultured CD4+ T cells relied on the Oncomine TCR Beta short-read assay. TCRdb recomputed calls from the PCR reads with MiXCR, one row per CDR3 protein. The table has some 5,000 distinct CDR3 sequences, roughly 77% seen once. The sequence came from a human donor who had recovered from COVID-19. The sequenced sample was CD4+ T cells from blood, cultured in vitro. The rearrangement uses TRBV28 and TRBJ1-6; the D gene is possibly TRBD1 (6 bases). CDR3 sequence: CASSSAEGVYNSPLHF. For the CDR3, the DNA is TGTGCCAGCAGTTCCGCTGAGGGGGTTTATAATTCACCCCTCCACTTT.